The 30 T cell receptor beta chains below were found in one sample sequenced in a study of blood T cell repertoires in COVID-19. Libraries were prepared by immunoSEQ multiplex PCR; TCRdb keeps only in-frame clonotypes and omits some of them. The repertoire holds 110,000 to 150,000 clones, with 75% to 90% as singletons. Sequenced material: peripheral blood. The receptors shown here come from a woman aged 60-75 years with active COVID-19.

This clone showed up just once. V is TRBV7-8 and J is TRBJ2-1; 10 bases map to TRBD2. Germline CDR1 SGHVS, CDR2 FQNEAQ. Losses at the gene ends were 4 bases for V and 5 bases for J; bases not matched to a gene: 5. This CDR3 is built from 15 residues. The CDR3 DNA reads TGTGCCAGCAGCTCTCGCCTAGCGGGAGACAATGAGCAGTTCTTC. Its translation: CASSSRLAGDNEQFF.

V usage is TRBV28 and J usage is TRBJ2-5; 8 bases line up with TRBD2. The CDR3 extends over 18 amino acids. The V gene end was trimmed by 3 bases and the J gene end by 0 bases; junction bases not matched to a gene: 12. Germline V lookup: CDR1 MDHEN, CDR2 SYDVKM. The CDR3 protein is CASSLLLAGLRNQETQYF. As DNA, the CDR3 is TGTGCCAGCAGTTTGTTGCTAGCGGGCCTCCGGAACCAAGAGACCCAGTACTTC.

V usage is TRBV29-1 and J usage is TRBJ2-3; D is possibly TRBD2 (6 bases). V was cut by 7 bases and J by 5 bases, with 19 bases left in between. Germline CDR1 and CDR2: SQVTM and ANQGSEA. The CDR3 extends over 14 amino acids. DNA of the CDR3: TGCAGCGGGGGGTGGGCAGCGGGTGGAGATACGCAGTATTTT. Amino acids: CSGGWAAGGDTQYF.

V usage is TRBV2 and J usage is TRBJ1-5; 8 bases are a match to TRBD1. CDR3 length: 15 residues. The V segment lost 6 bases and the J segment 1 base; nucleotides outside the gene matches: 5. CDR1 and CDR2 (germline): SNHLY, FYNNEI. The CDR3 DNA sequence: TGTGCCAGCAGGAACAGGGGGTTGAGCAATCAGCCCCAGCATTTT. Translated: CASRNRGLSNQPQHF.

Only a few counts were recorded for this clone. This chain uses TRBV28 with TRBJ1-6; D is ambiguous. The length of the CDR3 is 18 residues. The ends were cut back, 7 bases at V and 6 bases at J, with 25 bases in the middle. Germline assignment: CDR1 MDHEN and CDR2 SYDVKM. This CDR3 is CASTPYLAIPPANSPLHF. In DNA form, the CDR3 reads TGTGCCAGCACTCCCTATTTAGCCATTCCTCCCGCTAATTCACCCCTCCACTTT.

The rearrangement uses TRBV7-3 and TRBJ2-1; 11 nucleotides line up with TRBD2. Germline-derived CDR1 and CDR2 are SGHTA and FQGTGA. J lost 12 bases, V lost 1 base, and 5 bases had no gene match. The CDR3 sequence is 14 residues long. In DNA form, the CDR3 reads TGTGCCAGCAGCTTAAGTAGCGGGAGGGTGGGGCAGTTCTTC. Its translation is CASSLSSGRVGQFF.

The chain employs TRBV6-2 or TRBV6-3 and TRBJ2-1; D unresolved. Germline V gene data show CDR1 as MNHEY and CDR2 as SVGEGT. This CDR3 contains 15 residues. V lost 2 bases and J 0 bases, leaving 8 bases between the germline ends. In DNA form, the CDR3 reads TGTGCCAGCAGTTACGCCCCGGTCTCCTACAATGAGCAGTTCTTC. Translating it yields CASSYAPVSYNEQFF.

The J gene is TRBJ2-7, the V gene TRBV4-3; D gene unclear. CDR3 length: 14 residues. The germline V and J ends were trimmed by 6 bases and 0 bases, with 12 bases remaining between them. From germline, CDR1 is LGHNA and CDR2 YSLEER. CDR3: CASSAERSSYEQYF. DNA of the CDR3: TGCGCCAGCAGTGCCGAGAGAAGCTCCTACGAGCAGTACTTC.

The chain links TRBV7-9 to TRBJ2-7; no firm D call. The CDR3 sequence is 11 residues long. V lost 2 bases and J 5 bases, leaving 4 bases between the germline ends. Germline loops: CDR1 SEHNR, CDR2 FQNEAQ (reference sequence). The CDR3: CASSLRDEQYF. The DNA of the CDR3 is TGTGCCAGCAGCTTACGGGACGAGCAGTACTTC.

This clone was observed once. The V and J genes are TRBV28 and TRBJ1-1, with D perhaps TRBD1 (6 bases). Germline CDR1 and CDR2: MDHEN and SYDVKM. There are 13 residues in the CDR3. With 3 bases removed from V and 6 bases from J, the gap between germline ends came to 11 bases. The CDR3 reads CASSFSGAPEAFF. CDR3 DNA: TGTGCCAGCAGTTTTTCAGGGGCGCCTGAAGCTTTCTTT.

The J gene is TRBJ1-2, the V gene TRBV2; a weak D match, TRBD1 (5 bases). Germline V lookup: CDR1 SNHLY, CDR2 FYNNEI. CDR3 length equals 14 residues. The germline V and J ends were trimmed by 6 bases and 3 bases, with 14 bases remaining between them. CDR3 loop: CASRKDRQYYGYTF. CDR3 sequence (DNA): TGTGCCAGCAGGAAGGACCGACAGTACTATGGCTACACCTTC.

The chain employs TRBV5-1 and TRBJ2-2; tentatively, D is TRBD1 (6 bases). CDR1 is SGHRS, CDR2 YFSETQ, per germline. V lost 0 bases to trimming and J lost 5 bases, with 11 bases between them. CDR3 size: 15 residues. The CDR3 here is CASSLAPTGTGELFF. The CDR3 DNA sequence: TGCGCCAGCAGCTTGGCCCCAACAGGGACCGGGGAGCTGTTTTTT.

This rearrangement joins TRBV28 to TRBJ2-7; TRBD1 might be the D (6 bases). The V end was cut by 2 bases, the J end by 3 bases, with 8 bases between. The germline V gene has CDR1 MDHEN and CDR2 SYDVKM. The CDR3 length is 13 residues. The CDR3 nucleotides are TGTGCCAGCAGTTTAGGACAGATCTACGAGCAGTACTTC. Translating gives CASSLGQIYEQYF.

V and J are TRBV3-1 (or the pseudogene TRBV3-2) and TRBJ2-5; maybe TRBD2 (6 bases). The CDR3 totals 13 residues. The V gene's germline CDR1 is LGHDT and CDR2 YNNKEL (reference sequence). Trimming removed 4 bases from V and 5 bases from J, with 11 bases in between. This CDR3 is CASSRRGAETQYF. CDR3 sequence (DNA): TGTGCCAGCAGCCGGCGGGGTGCGGAGACCCAGTACTTC.

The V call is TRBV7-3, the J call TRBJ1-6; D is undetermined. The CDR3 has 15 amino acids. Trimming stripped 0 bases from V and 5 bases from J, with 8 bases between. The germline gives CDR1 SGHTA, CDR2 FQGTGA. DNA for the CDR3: TGTGCCAGCAGCTTAACCGGTCCCCATAATTCACCCCTCCACTTT. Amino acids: CASSLTGPHNSPLHF.

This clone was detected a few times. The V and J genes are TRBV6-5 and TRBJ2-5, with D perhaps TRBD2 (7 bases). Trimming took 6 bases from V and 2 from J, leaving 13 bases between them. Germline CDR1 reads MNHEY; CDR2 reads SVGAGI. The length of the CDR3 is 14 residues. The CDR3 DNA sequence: TGTGCCAGCAGCTTGGGGGGGGCGCAAGAGACCCAGTACTTC. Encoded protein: CASSLGGAQETQYF.

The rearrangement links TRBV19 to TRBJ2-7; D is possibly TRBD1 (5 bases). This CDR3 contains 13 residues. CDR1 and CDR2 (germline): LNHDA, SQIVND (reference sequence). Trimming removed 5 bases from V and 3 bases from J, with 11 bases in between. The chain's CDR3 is CASSSRGNYEQYF. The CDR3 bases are TGTGCCAGTAGTTCAAGGGGTAACTACGAGCAGTACTTC.

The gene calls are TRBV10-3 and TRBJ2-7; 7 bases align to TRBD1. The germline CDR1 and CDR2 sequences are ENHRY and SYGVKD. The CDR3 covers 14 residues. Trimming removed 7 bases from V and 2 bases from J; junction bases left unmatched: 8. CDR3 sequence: CAIKSPGTAYEQYF. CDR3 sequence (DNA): TGTGCCATCAAGAGCCCCGGGACAGCCTACGAGCAGTACTTC.

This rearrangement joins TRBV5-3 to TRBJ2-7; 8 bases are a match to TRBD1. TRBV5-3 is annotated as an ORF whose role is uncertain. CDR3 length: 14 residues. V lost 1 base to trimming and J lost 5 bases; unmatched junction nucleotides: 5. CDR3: CARSLSGQEHEQYF. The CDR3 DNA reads TGTGCCAGAAGCTTGTCGGGACAGGAGCACGAGCAGTACTTC.

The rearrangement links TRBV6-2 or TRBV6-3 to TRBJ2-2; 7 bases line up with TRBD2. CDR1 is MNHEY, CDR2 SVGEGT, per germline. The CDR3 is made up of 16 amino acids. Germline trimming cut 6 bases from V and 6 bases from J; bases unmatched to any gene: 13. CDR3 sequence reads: CASSSTLAGASGELFF. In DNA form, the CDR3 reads TGTGCCAGCAGCTCGACTTTGGCGGGAGCATCCGGGGAGCTGTTTTTT.

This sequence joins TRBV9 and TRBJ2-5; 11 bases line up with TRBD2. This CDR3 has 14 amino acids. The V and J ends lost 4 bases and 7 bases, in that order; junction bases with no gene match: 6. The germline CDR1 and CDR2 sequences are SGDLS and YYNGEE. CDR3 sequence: CASSNLAGGVTQYF. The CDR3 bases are TGTGCCAGCAGCAACCTAGCGGGGGGAGTGACCCAGTACTTC.

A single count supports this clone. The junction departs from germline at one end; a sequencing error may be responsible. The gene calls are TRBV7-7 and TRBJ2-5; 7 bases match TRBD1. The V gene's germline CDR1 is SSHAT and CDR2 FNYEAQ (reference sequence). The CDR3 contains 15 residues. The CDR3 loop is CASSDTGVGGETQYF. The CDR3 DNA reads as TGTGCTAGCAGCGATACAGGGGTAGGAGGAGAGACCCAGTACTTC.

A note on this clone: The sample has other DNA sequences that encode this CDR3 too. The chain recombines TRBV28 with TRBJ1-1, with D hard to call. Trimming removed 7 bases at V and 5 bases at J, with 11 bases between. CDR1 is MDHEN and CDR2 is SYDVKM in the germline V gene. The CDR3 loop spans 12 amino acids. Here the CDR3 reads CASTEVDTEAFF. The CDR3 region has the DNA TGTGCCAGCACGGAGGTGGATACTGAAGCTTTCTTT.

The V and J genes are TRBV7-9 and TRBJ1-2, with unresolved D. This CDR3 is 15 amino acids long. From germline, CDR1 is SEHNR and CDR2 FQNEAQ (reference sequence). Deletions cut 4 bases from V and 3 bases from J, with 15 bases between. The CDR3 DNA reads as TGTGCCAGCAGCTCCCGGGATAGGAGATACTATGGCTACACCTTC. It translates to CASSSRDRRYYGYTF.

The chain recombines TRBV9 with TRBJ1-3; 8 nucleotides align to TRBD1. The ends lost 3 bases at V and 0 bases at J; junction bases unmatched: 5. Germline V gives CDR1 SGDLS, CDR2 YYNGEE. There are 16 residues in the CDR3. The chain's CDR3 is CASSARTGGSGNTIYF. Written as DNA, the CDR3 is TGTGCCAGCAGCGCCCGAACAGGGGGCTCTGGAAACACCATATATTTT.

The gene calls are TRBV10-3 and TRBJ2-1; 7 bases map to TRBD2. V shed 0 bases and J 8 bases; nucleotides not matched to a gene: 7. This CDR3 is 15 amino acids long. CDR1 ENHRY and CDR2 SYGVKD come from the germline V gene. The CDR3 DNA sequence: TGTGCCATCAGTGAGTCTGGCGGGAGTCGCTATGAGCAGTTCTTC. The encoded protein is CAISESGGSRYEQFF.

CDR3 sequence reads: CSVRQGGFSTDTQYF. DNA for the CDR3: TGCAGCGTTAGGCAGGGGGGCTTTAGCACAGATACGCAGTATTTT. This sequence joins TRBV29-1 and TRBJ2-3, with a tentative D call TRBD1 (7 bases). The CDR3 is 15 amino acids. Per the germline V gene, CDR1 is SQVTM and CDR2 is ANQGSEA. The ends were cut back, 5 bases at V and 0 bases at J, with 15 bases in the middle.

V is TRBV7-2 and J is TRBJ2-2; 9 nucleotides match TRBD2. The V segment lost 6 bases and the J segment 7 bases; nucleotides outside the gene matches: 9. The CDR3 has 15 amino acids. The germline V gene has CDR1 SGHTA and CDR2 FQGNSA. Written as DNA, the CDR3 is TGTGCCAGCAGACCGGGACTAGCAGCAGTCGGGGAGCTGTTTTTT. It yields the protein CASRPGLAAVGELFF.

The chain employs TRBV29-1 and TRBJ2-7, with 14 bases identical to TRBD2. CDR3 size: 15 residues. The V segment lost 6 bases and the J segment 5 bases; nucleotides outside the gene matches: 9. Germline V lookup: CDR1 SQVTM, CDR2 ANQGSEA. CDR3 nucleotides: TGCAGCGTGGGGGGACTAGCGGGAGAGTGGAACGAGCAGTACTTC. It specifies CSVGGLAGEWNEQYF.

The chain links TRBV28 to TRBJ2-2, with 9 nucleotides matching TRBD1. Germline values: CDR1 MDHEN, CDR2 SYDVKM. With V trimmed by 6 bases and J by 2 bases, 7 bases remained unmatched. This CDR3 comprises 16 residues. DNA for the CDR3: TGTGCCAGCAGAGAACAGGGGGCGGGAAACACCGGGGAGCTGTTTTTT. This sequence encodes CASREQGAGNTGELFF.